Sequencing of this T cell receptor (beta chain) was carried out in a study of cytomegalovirus exposure and HLA in healthy donors. Study summary: A subsequent analysis reported that the 120 or so validation repertoires were produced on the same platform that had also been used for the 666 first-cohort repertoires.

Here immunoSEQ multiplex PCR was the method, and the copy in TCRdb shows in-frame clones only, minus some. The data show fewer than 250,000 clones, around nine tenths seen once. Regarding this clone: The antigen is not known.

Broader study findings: Many donors carried some public TCRs, although rarity characterized most TCR sequences. Subsequent analysis showed first-cohort TCR clusters tending to co-occur in some 120 validation repertoires. The study listed some 160 cytomegalovirus-associated TCR beta chains.

Sequencing was performed on PBMCs. This clonotype was sampled from a man younger than 30 in good health and CMV-seronegative.

CDR3 bases: TGTGCCAGCAGCTTTGAGGGGGCCCGCGGCTACACCTTC. This translates into CASSFEGARGYTF. The V gene is TRBV11-3, the J gene TRBJ1-2, with 7 bases that match TRBD1. The junction had 6 bases not matched to a gene; V was cut back by 3 bases and J by 8 bases. This CDR3 comprises 13 residues. Germline CDR1 SGHNT, CDR2 YENEEA.